Below, one T cell receptor beta chain is given with its context. Clones were read by immunoSEQ multiplex PCR, and TCRdb kept only the in-frame ones, dropping some. The data contain roughly 18,000 clones, 69% of them singletons. The V gene's germline CDR1 is LNHNV and CDR2 YYDKDF (reference sequence). CDR3 length: 15 residues. The trim removed 2 bases at V and 5 bases at J, leaving 5 bases unmatched. The data belong to a study of sequential checkpoint blockade in melanoma. For the study at large: Patients were randomized 1:1 to nivolumab-then-ipilimumab or ipilimumab-then-nivolumab first-line. Maintenance nivolumab came after either treatment sequence.

Treatment given: randomized to nivolumab then ipilimumab (arm A) or the reverse (arm B). None of the patients previously received DNA-damaging chemotherapy. Sorted cells were live CD3+CD8+, lacking CD19 and CD56, from PBMCs. The specimen was CD8+ T cells sorted from blood (inferred from file names), collected from a patient given nivolumab and ipilimumab in sequence. The chain couples TRBV15 to TRBJ1-4; 7 bases line up with TRBD1. This receptor was identified in a human donor with melanoma. The CDR3 reads CATSRRDSKNEKLFF. CDR3 DNA: TGTGCCACCAGCAGACGGGACAGTAAGAATGAAAAACTGTTTTTT.